This TCR beta chain was found in a study of T cells after posttransplantation cyclophosphamide. Profiling relied on immunoSEQ multiplex PCR, and the TCRdb table lists in-frame clones only, not all of them. Altogether about 36,000 clones were found in the sample, and no singletons occur. On the day of bone marrow donation, the related graft donor provided peripheral blood. The CDR3 is 12 amino acids. Per the germline V gene, CDR1 is WSHSY and CDR2 is SAAADI. Trimming removed 7 bases from V and 8 bases from J; junction bases left unmatched: 5. This clone was seen many times. Its cognate antigen is unknown. Overall study results and limits: TRB clonality was highly associated with recipient CMV seropositivity and reactivation. Donor CD8+ memory clones often dominated recipient blood repertoires at later times.

The source is a girl aged 5 to 17 in good health, CMV-negative, and a related stem cell transplant donor. The rearrangement links TRBV10-2 to TRBJ1-2, with 9 bases aligning to TRBD1. What was sequenced was PBMCs. CDR3 DNA sequence: TGCGCCAGCAATACAGGGGGCCAGGGCTACACCTTC. It specifies CASNTGGQGYTF.